This T cell receptor (beta chain) is drawn from a study of T cell changes during pregnancy in multiple sclerosis. The method was immunoSEQ multiplex PCR; TCRdb's version includes in-frame clones alone and lacks a portion of them. This sample has fewer than 35,000 clones; 90% occur once, and the top ten carry just over 0.55%. The J segment lost 1 base and the V segment lost 6 bases, leaving 4 bases of the junction unmatched. The CDR3 contains 14 residues. Germline CDR1 and CDR2: MNHEY and SVGAGI. This TCR was sampled from a female donor in good health, enrolled as a control in a pregnancy study. The sequencing used CD4+ T cells from peripheral blood mononuclear cells, collected in the third trimester of pregnancy. The chain employs TRBV6-5 and TRBJ1-2; TRBD1 aligns across 8 bases. CDR3 coding DNA: TGTGCCAGCAGCAACAGGGGGAATAACTATGGCTACACCTTC. Translated, it gives CASSNRGNNYGYTF.